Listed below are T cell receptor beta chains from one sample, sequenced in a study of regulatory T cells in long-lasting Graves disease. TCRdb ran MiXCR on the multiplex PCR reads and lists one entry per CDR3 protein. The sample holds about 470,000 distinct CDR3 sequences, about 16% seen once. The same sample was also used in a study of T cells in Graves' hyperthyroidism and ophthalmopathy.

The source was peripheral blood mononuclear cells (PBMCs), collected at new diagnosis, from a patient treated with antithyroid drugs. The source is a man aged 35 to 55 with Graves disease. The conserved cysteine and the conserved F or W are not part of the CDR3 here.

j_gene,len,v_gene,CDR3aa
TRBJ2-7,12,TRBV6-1,ASSQTSGAYEQY
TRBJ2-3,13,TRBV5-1,ASSGQGTSTDTQY
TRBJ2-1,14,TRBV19,ASSTRHRGPQGEQF
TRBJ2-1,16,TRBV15,ATSGDRILAGKYNEQF
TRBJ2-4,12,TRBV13,ASSFRGGENIQY
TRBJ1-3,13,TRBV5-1,ASSPTGTTGNTIY
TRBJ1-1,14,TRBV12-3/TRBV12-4,ASSLEPDVPYTEAF
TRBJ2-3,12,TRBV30,AWSEGGGTNTQY
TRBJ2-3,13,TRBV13,ASSPTGERTDTQY
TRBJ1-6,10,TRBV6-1,ASSPYGSPLH
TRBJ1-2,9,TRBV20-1,SATVNYGYT
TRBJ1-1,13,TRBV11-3,ASSSGTGSNTEAF
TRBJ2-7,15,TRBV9,ASSVEPGGGSLGEQY
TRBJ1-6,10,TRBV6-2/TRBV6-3,ASIGPNSPLH
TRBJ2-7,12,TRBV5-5,ASSFRETAYEQY
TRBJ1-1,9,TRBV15,ATSRWTEAF
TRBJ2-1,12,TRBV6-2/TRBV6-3,ASSYLAGYNEQL
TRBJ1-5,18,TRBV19,ASSIQLRDILRVGNQPQH
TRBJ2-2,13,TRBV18,ASSPTGSGTGELF
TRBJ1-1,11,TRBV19,ASTRPGRSEAF
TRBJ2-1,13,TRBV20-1,SARPLAGVGNEQF
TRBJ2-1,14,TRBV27,ASSSRGTGPYNEQF
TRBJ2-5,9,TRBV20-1,SARDLETQY
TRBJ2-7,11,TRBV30,AWRRSGKGEQY
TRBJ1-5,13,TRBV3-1,ASSQEPGYNQPQH
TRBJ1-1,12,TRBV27,ASRNQDLNTEAF
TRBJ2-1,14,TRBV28,ASSLSSGRAFHEQF
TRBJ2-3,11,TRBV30,AWSTGRTDTQY
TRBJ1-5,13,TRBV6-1,ATPGEEYSNQPQH